A selection of T cell receptor beta chains follows, all from one sample in a study of identical twins. TCRdb reprocessed the 5' RACE reads with MiXCR, giving one entry per CDR3 protein. The sample contains approximately 890,000 distinct CDR3 sequences, 9% to 15% of which appear only once. This sample was also put to use in a study of yellow fever vaccine responses in identical twins.

Sequencing input: PBMCs. Receptors originate from a woman younger than 35 in good health. CDR3s include the opening cysteine and the closing phenylalanine or tryptophan. D genes are given only for firm matches. Size is stated for part of the rows, as once, few or many counts, or as a class when the clone is expanded.

>.|TRBV29-1|TRBJ2-5|.
CSVRRGAGETQYF
>many|TRBV7-9|TRBJ1-1|.
CASSLAGIRGARTEAFF
>few|TRBV5-6|TRBJ2-5|.
CASNPGRQETQYF
>few|TRBV7-9|TRBJ2-5|TRBD1
CASSTLTGGGLETQYF
>few|TRBV28|TRBJ2-7|.
CASSLSGARNYEQYF
>.|TRBV6-1|TRBJ2-3|TRBD1
CASGQGDTRDTQYF
>many|TRBV3-1|TRBJ1-1|.
CASSPEVGFNTEAFF
>.|TRBV10-3|TRBJ2-7|TRBD1
CAIRPTGASSYEQYF
>many|TRBV6-5|TRBJ1-1|TRBD1
CATGQGSVEAFF
>.|TRBV27|TRBJ2-3|TRBD1
CASSLRRQGRGTDTQYF
>.|TRBV20-1|TRBJ2-1|TRBD1
CSAADRFYNEQFF
>few|TRBV2|TRBJ2-2|.
CASSTVLTRSGELFF
>many|TRBV7-9|TRBJ1-1|.
CASSLARANTEAFF
>few|TRBV4-2|TRBJ2-5|TRBD2
CASSQRKLTSGVRETQYF
>.|TRBV6-1|TRBJ2-2|.
CASSEGGEAGELFF
>few|TRBV12-3/TRBV12-4|TRBJ2-5|.
CASSLAPRRVGQETQYF
>.|TRBV2|TRBJ1-2|.
CASSEADIDTF
>.|TRBV7-9|TRBJ2-3|.
CASSRRQITDTQYF
>few|TRBV25-1|TRBJ2-4|.
CASTESLGENIQYF
>.|TRBV20-1|TRBJ2-1|TRBD2
CSASSGGAGEGGEQFF
>few|TRBV2|TRBJ2-5|TRBD2
CASKSGGAETQYF
>.|TRBV10-3|TRBJ2-3|TRBD2
CAISETSSGGISDTQYF
>.|TRBV29-1|TRBJ1-2|.
CSVELGAGYGYTF
>few|TRBV6-2/TRBV6-3|TRBJ1-1|.
CASSYSSRWVEAFF
>.|TRBV12-3/TRBV12-4|TRBJ2-3|TRBD2
CASSLATGGADTQYF
>.|TRBV7-7|TRBJ2-2|.
CASSKGQINTGELFF
>few|TRBV5-1|TRBJ1-2|.
CASSSGLNYGYTF
>.|TRBV20-1|TRBJ2-5|.
CSARVSGPLQETQYF
>few|TRBV9|TRBJ2-3|.
CASSVTASGTDTQYF
>.|TRBV12-3/TRBV12-4|TRBJ2-6|.
CASSPPAGVGSGANVLTF
>.|TRBV20-1|TRBJ2-5|TRBD1
CSAKDRGKETQYF
>many|TRBV2|TRBJ2-3|TRBD1
CASSAGTGGTDTQYF
>few|TRBV4-2|TRBJ2-1|TRBD2
CASSQVDRGGLRQFF
>.|TRBV20-1|TRBJ1-2|.
CSASGQTNYGYTF
>many|TRBV10-3|TRBJ1-1|.
CASSRLSDTEAFF